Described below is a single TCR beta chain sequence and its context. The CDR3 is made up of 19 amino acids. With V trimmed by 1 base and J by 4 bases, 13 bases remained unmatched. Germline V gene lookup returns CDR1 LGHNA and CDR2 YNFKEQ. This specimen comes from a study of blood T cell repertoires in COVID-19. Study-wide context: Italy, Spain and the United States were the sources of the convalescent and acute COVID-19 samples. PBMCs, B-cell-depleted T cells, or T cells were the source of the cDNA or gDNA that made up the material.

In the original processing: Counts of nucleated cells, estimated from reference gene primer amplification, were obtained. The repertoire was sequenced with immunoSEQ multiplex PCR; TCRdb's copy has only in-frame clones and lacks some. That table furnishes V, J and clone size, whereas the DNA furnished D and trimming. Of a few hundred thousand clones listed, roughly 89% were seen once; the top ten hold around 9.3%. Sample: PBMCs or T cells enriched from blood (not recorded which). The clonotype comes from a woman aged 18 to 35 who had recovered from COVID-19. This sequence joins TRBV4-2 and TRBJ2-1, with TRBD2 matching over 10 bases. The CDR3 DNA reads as TGTGCCAGCAGCCAAGGTCCTAGCGGGAGACACGGGAGATACAATGAGCAGTTCTTC. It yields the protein CASSQGPSGRHGRYNEQFF.